The rows below give T cell receptor beta chains drawn from one sample of a study of cytomegalovirus exposure and HLA in healthy donors. The data were produced by immunoSEQ multiplex PCR, yet TCRdb's version contains in-frame clones alone and is incomplete. The sample has 200,000 to 250,000 clones; around nine tenths are singletons. The material sequenced was PBMCs. These receptors all stem from a woman younger than 30 in good health and CMV-seropositive. CDR3s leave out the opening cysteine and the closing phenylalanine or tryptophan. Part of the rows lack a size; the others show once, few, many or a class for expanded clones.

TRBV9,-,TRBJ2-5,ASSEAGGRETQY
TRBV25-1,once,TRBJ1-5,ASSGTGSRNQPQH
TRBV28,-,TRBJ2-7,ASSLSSRGLYEQY
TRBV7-9,-,TRBJ1-2,ASSPVGDAGYGYT
TRBV27,-,TRBJ1-5,ASSFLGGALGANQPQH
TRBV29-1,few,TRBJ2-7,SVGDIPTTYEQY
TRBV9,-,TRBJ2-1,ASSVAESSYNEQF
TRBV2,-,TRBJ2-7,ASSVQGPSYEQY
TRBV5-1,-,TRBJ2-3,ASSWELDTQY
TRBV15,-,TRBJ1-2,ATSRDRAGNYGYT
TRBV4-1,-,TRBJ2-7,ASSQTGPDYEQY
TRBV7-9,-,TRBJ2-7,ASSSDRPAYEQY
TRBV19,-,TRBJ2-2,ASSMISTGELF
TRBV6-6,-,TRBJ2-7,ASRGGTIVSYEQY
TRBV4-2,-,TRBJ2-5,ASSQEPSGSDLETQY
TRBV28,-,TRBJ1-1,ASSSQGSGTEAF
TRBV29-1,-,TRBJ2-7,SVEAGTGAGEQY
TRBV9,-,TRBJ1-2,ASSTWAGLSSYGYT
TRBV2,few,TRBJ1-5,ASSYDRVSNQPQH
TRBV6-6,-,TRBJ1-4,ASSYILDRVYEKLF
TRBV15,-,TRBJ1-5,ATSELSHQPQH
TRBV7-2,few,TRBJ1-5,ASSSTGVGSNQPQH
TRBV15,-,TRBJ1-1,ATSPRQGAGEAF
TRBV6-5,few,TRBJ1-2,ASSFGGQGSYGYT
TRBV5-6,-,TRBJ1-5,ASSLVHGNQPQH
TRBV6-1,-,TRBJ2-7,ASSGVASGYTYEQY
TRBV5-1,-,TRBJ1-2,ASSLAGQQLNYGYT
TRBV4-2,-,TRBJ2-7,ASSQDRLAAYEQY
TRBV30,-,TRBJ2-7,AWRGGYPSYEQY
TRBV9,-,TRBJ2-1,ASTPSLAGNEQF
TRBV19,-,TRBJ2-7,ASSTPGVNYEQY
TRBV28,-,TRBJ1-5,ASSGGAGRNQPQH
TRBV29-1,once,TRBJ1-5,SVAGATQNQPQH